These T cell receptor beta chains were read from a single sample in a study of T cell responses to AZD1222 COVID-19 vaccine. Measured with immunoSEQ multiplex PCR; TCRdb has only the in-frame clones, and not every one. This table holds some 120,000 clones, around 92% found once. Here the sequenced sample was peripheral blood, taken 28 days after the second AZD1222 dose. The receptors here all came from an adult who received the AZD1222 COVID-19 vaccine. Both conserved end residues are part of each CDR3. The D gene is left open where the match is weak.

D gene: NA
V gene: TRBV24-1
CDR3 protein: CATSDPTIFEQYF

D gene: TRBD2
V gene: TRBV5-1
CDR3 protein: CASSSGLGRNNEQFF

D gene: NA
V gene: TRBV11-2
CDR3 protein: CASSSRPGTVETQYF

D gene: TRBD1
V gene: TRBV13
CDR3 protein: CASSIFLGTEQETQYF

D gene: NA
V gene: TRBV5-4
CDR3 protein: CASSLYGINQPQHF

D gene: NA
V gene: TRBV23-1
CDR3 protein: CASSPKKRKMNTEAFF

D gene: NA
V gene: TRBV7-6
CDR3 protein: CASSLEQLMNTEAFF

D gene: NA
V gene: TRBV4-2
CDR3 protein: CASSQSRQALNTEAFF

D gene: TRBD1
V gene: TRBV28
CDR3 protein: CASSIGGQGPGTQYF

D gene: TRBD2
V gene: TRBV2
CDR3 protein: CASGRVFYEQYF

D gene: TRBD1
V gene: TRBV6-5
CDR3 protein: CASSSRQGAAYEQYF

D gene: NA
V gene: TRBV7-9
CDR3 protein: CASSLPISPYEQYF

D gene: NA
V gene: TRBV28
CDR3 protein: CASRDADGIGGYTF

D gene: NA
V gene: TRBV5-6
CDR3 protein: CASETGTTGTDTQYF

D gene: NA
V gene: TRBV16
CDR3 protein: CASSPPVSAGANVLTF

D gene: TRBD1
V gene: TRBV13
CDR3 protein: CASSTRTQGAREQYF

D gene: TRBD1
V gene: TRBV10-3
CDR3 protein: CAISEGQGGEKLFF

D gene: TRBD1
V gene: TRBV27
CDR3 protein: CASRFQGANTEAFF

D gene: NA
V gene: TRBV19
CDR3 protein: CATRGLTGKNQPQHF

D gene: NA
V gene: TRBV7-2
CDR3 protein: CASSADPPGNGYTF

D gene: NA
V gene: TRBV28
CDR3 protein: CASGDFGSPLHF

D gene: NA
V gene: TRBV10-1
CDR3 protein: CASSDIGNGNTEAFF

D gene: NA
V gene: TRBV7-9
CDR3 protein: CASSLGALAYGYTF

D gene: NA
V gene: TRBV7-9
CDR3 protein: CASSLSNSNQPQHF

D gene: NA
V gene: TRBV7-9
CDR3 protein: CASSLTVRDQRNTEAFF

D gene: TRBD1
V gene: TRBV19
CDR3 protein: CASRGQGRSTNEKLFF

D gene: NA
V gene: TRBV4-1
CDR3 protein: CASSQEERGGNIQYF

D gene: NA
V gene: TRBV5-4
CDR3 protein: CASSSPQAGNTIYF

D gene: NA
V gene: TRBV5-1
CDR3 protein: CASSRGTANTGELFF

D gene: TRBD1
V gene: TRBV6-1
CDR3 protein: CASRTGGEFGYTF

D gene: NA
V gene: TRBV28
CDR3 protein: CASSTPPTNYGYTF

D gene: NA
V gene: TRBV7-8
CDR3 protein: CASSLVGPTNYGYTF

D gene: TRBD1
V gene: TRBV11-1
CDR3 protein: CASSLTGVTPQETQYF

D gene: NA
V gene: TRBV7-2
CDR3 protein: CAGRARAGDTEAFF

D gene: NA
V gene: TRBV5-1
CDR3 protein: CASSLVWGGNTPYEQYF

D gene: NA
V gene: TRBV7-9
CDR3 protein: CASSPEILRGDTQYF

D gene: NA
V gene: TRBV5-1
CDR3 protein: CASSGGRRDTEAFF

D gene: NA
V gene: TRBV19
CDR3 protein: CASSFGVSYGYTF

D gene: NA
V gene: TRBV2
CDR3 protein: CASSGPGSGANVLTF

D gene: NA
V gene: TRBV4-1
CDR3 protein: CASSQKDYNEQFF

D gene: NA
V gene: TRBV29-1
CDR3 protein: CSVAGGNSNQPQHF

D gene: TRBD1
V gene: TRBV7-9
CDR3 protein: CASSLGQPRGTEAFF

D gene: TRBD1
V gene: TRBV27
CDR3 protein: CASSLWGQGYNSPLHF

D gene: TRBD1
V gene: TRBV10-2
CDR3 protein: CASSPAFDKTGGNSPLHF

D gene: NA
V gene: TRBV7-2
CDR3 protein: CASSSRGGRDEKLFF

D gene: TRBD1
V gene: TRBV19
CDR3 protein: CASSRRTGDWEQYF

D gene: NA
V gene: TRBV5-4
CDR3 protein: CASSLATANYGYTF

D gene: TRBD2
V gene: TRBV7-8
CDR3 protein: CASSFLTSGKYSYEQYF

D gene: NA
V gene: TRBV27
CDR3 protein: CASSSFPSDGYTF

D gene: NA
V gene: TRBV11-2
CDR3 protein: CASSPHEGRPGELFF

D gene: NA
V gene: TRBV12-3/TRBV12-4
CDR3 protein: CASSLFVTDTQYF

D gene: TRBD2
V gene: TRBV28
CDR3 protein: CASRDGLRGARETQYF

D gene: NA
V gene: TRBV28
CDR3 protein: CATNTPGNEKLFF